The entry below describes one T cell receptor (beta chain). The data belong to a study of OX40 agonist ivuxolimab in advanced cancers. Across the whole study: An anti-OX40 (CD134) antibody with agonistic activity, ivuxolimab, was administered to patients. Patients with prior anti-PD-1, anti-PD-L1 or anti-CTLA-4 therapy were eligible; roughly 41% had some.

Assay used: immunoSEQ multiplex PCR; TCRdb lists only in-frame clones, some missing. The table records tens of thousands of clones, over 60% of them present only once. Trimming removed 0 bases at V and 9 bases at J, with 8 bases between. The CDR3 extends over 13 amino acids. CDR1 and CDR2 (germline): LNHDA, SQIVND (reference sequence). V is TRBV19 and J is TRBJ1-4, with D unclear. Sequenced here: CD4+ or CD8+ T cells sorted from blood, sampled in a trial of the OX40 agonist ivuxolimab. The sequence was collected from an adult with an advanced solid tumor such as melanoma, head and neck, liver or kidney cancer. CDR3 region: CASSIERRKKLFF. The CDR3 DNA sequence: TGTGCCAGTAGTATAGAACGGAGAAAAAAACTGTTTTTT.